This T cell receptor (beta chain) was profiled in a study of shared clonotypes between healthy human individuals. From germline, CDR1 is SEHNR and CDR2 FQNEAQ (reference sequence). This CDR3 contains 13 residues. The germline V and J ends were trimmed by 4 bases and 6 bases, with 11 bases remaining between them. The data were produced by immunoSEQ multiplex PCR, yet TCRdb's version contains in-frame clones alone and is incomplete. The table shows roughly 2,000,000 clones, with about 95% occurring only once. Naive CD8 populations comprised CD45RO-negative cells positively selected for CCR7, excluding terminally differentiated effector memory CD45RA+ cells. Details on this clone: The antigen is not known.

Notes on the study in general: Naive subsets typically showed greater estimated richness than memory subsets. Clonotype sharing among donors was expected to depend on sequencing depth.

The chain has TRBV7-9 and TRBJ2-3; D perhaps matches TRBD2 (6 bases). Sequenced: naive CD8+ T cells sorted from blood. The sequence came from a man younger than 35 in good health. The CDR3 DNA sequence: TGTGCCAGCAGCTCCGGACTATCTGATACGCAGTATTTT. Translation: CASSSGLSDTQYF.